A selection of T cell receptor beta chains follows, all from one sample in a study of shared clonotypes between healthy human individuals. Assay used: immunoSEQ multiplex PCR; TCRdb lists only in-frame clones, some missing. This sample has 2,100,000 or so clones, with more than 90% found just once. The material sequenced was naive CD4+ T cells sorted from blood. These receptors all come from a young man in good health. Each CDR3 is given with its conserved first and last residue. Each record gives: clone size, D gene, V gene, J gene, CDR3 DNA, CDR3 protein. A D gene is named only where the DNA matches it firmly. Clone sizes are given selectively: once, few, many, or a class where the clone is expanded.

clone size: NA
D gene: TRBD1
V gene: TRBV4-3
J gene: TRBJ1-3
CDR3 DNA: TGCGCCAGCAGCCAAGCCGGGACAGGGGTGGTGAACACCATATATTTT
CDR3 protein: CASSQAGTGVVNTIYF

clone size: NA
D gene: NA
V gene: TRBV20-1
J gene: TRBJ2-7
CDR3 DNA: TGCAGTGCCCAAGGGGGGATTGGGCAGTACTTC
CDR3 protein: CSAQGGIGQYF

clone size: NA
D gene: TRBD1
V gene: TRBV25-1
J gene: TRBJ2-3
CDR3 DNA: TGTGCCAGCAGCCAAGAATGGACAGGGATGAATACGCAGTATTTT
CDR3 protein: CASSQEWTGMNTQYF

clone size: NA
D gene: TRBD2
V gene: TRBV9
J gene: TRBJ2-7
CDR3 DNA: TGTGCCAGCAGCTCCGGTAGCGGGAGCTACGAGCAGTACTTC
CDR3 protein: CASSSGSGSYEQYF

clone size: NA
D gene: TRBD2
V gene: TRBV7-8
J gene: TRBJ2-1
CDR3 DNA: TGTGCCAGCAGCTCCACTAGCGGGAGGTACAATGAGCAGTTCTTC
CDR3 protein: CASSSTSGRYNEQFF

clone size: NA
D gene: NA
V gene: TRBV5-1
J gene: TRBJ1-6
CDR3 DNA: TGCGCCAGCAGCTCCGGGACGGAGAATTCACCCCTCCACTTT
CDR3 protein: CASSSGTENSPLHF

clone size: NA
D gene: NA
V gene: TRBV6-5
J gene: TRBJ1-3
CDR3 DNA: TGTGCCAGCAGCAGAGACCCACGCTCTGGAAACACCATATATTTT
CDR3 protein: CASSRDPRSGNTIYF

clone size: NA
D gene: NA
V gene: TRBV30
J gene: TRBJ2-1
CDR3 DNA: TGTGCCTGGGTGGGTGAGAATGAGCAGTTCTTC
CDR3 protein: CAWVGENEQFF

clone size: NA
D gene: NA
V gene: TRBV27
J gene: TRBJ2-3
CDR3 DNA: TGTGCCAGCAGTTCCGGACAGTTAACCACAGATACGCAGTATTTT
CDR3 protein: CASSSGQLTTDTQYF

clone size: NA
D gene: NA
V gene: TRBV5-1
J gene: TRBJ2-3
CDR3 DNA: TGCGCCAGCAGCGAACGCACTCCCCTAGCGACCAGCACAGATACGCAGTATTTT
CDR3 protein: CASSERTPLATSTDTQYF

clone size: few
D gene: NA
V gene: TRBV19
J gene: TRBJ1-5
CDR3 DNA: TGTGCCAGTAGTATTGTAGGTTCTTCGGAGCAGCCCCAGCATTTT
CDR3 protein: CASSIVGSSEQPQHF

clone size: NA
D gene: NA
V gene: TRBV10-1
J gene: TRBJ2-7
CDR3 DNA: TGCGCCAGCAGGGCAGACAGCTCCTACGAGCAGTACTTC
CDR3 protein: CASRADSSYEQYF

clone size: NA
D gene: NA
V gene: TRBV27
J gene: TRBJ1-5
CDR3 DNA: TGTGCCAGCAGCCCCAGGTGGGCAGGGGTGATTCCAGGGCAGCCCCAGCATTTT
CDR3 protein: CASSPRWAGVIPGQPQHF

clone size: NA
D gene: NA
V gene: TRBV11-2
J gene: TRBJ1-1
CDR3 DNA: TGTGCCAGCAGCTTTAGATCAGGCTCCGTCACTGAAGCTTTCTTT
CDR3 protein: CASSFRSGSVTEAFF

clone size: once
D gene: NA
V gene: TRBV18
J gene: TRBJ1-1
CDR3 DNA: TGTGCCAGCTCAGGAGACTTGACAGGGAACACTGAAGCTTTCTTT
CDR3 protein: CASSGDLTGNTEAFF

clone size: NA
D gene: TRBD1
V gene: TRBV28
J gene: TRBJ2-2
CDR3 DNA: TGTGCCAGCAACGCTCCAGGGGGTCTAGGCGGGGAGCTGTTTTTT
CDR3 protein: CASNAPGGLGGELFF

clone size: NA
D gene: NA
V gene: TRBV6-6
J gene: TRBJ1-1
CDR3 DNA: TGTGCCAGCAGTTACGAGGGGGGCCTTGAAGCTTTCTTT
CDR3 protein: CASSYEGGLEAFF

clone size: NA
D gene: NA
V gene: TRBV5-1
J gene: TRBJ1-1
CDR3 DNA: TGCGCCAGCAGCTTACAAGGAGACGCCACTGAAGCTTTCTTT
CDR3 protein: CASSLQGDATEAFF

clone size: NA
D gene: NA
V gene: TRBV15
J gene: TRBJ2-5
CDR3 DNA: TGTGCCACCAGCAGAGATCCGGACACCCAAGAGACCCAGTACTTC
CDR3 protein: CATSRDPDTQETQYF

clone size: NA
D gene: NA
V gene: TRBV14
J gene: TRBJ1-4
CDR3 DNA: TGTGCCAGCAGCCAAGACACGACCGATGAAAAACTGTTTTTT
CDR3 protein: CASSQDTTDEKLFF

clone size: NA
D gene: TRBD2
V gene: TRBV19
J gene: TRBJ2-7
CDR3 DNA: TGTGCCAGTAGTGATAAAGCGGGAACCTCCTACGAGCAGTACTTC
CDR3 protein: CASSDKAGTSYEQYF

clone size: NA
D gene: TRBD2
V gene: TRBV11-2
J gene: TRBJ2-7
CDR3 DNA: TGTGCCAGCAGCCCCCTTAAAGGACTAGCCGTACAGTACTTC
CDR3 protein: CASSPLKGLAVQYF

clone size: few
D gene: NA
V gene: TRBV6-5
J gene: TRBJ1-2
CDR3 DNA: TGTGCCAGCAGCCGCTCGGGGCATGGCTACACCTTC
CDR3 protein: CASSRSGHGYTF

clone size: once
D gene: NA
V gene: TRBV18
J gene: TRBJ2-7
CDR3 DNA: TGTGCCAGCTCACCACCCGGATCCTACGAGCAGTACTTC
CDR3 protein: CASSPPGSYEQYF

clone size: NA
D gene: NA
V gene: TRBV30
J gene: TRBJ1-2
CDR3 DNA: TGTGCCTGGAGTGATTCTAAGCGGGGGAACTATGGCTACACCTTC
CDR3 protein: CAWSDSKRGNYGYTF

clone size: NA
D gene: NA
V gene: TRBV5-6
J gene: TRBJ1-5
CDR3 DNA: TGTGCCAGCAGCTTGAGAGGGAACAATCAGCCCCAGCATTTT
CDR3 protein: CASSLRGNNQPQHF

clone size: NA
D gene: TRBD1
V gene: TRBV2
J gene: TRBJ2-2
CDR3 DNA: TGTGCCAGCAGTTACAGGGGCACCGGGGAGCTGTTTTTT
CDR3 protein: CASSYRGTGELFF

clone size: NA
D gene: TRBD2
V gene: TRBV5-4
J gene: TRBJ2-1
CDR3 DNA: TGTGCCAGCAGCTCCCGACTAGCGGGGGGCGATGAGCAGTTCTTC
CDR3 protein: CASSSRLAGGDEQFF

clone size: NA
D gene: NA
V gene: TRBV7-9
J gene: TRBJ1-1
CDR3 DNA: TGTGCCAGCAGCTTATCGTTAGTGGAATGGAACACTGAAGCTTTCTTT
CDR3 protein: CASSLSLVEWNTEAFF

clone size: NA
D gene: TRBD1
V gene: TRBV30
J gene: TRBJ2-6
CDR3 DNA: TGTGCCTGGGGGGACAGGGGAATAGCCGGGGCCAACGTCCTGACTTTC
CDR3 protein: CAWGDRGIAGANVLTF

clone size: NA
D gene: NA
V gene: TRBV18
J gene: TRBJ2-4
CDR3 DNA: TGTGCCAGCTCACCACCCACGACTATTGCCAAAAACATTCAGTACTTC
CDR3 protein: CASSPPTTIAKNIQYF

clone size: NA
D gene: NA
V gene: TRBV30
J gene: TRBJ2-1
CDR3 DNA: TGTGCCTGGAAGGGGGACTCCTACAATGAGCAGTTCTTC
CDR3 protein: CAWKGDSYNEQFF

clone size: NA
D gene: NA
V gene: TRBV14
J gene: TRBJ2-4
CDR3 DNA: TGTGCCAGCAGCCAAGTGGGGGGTGAGGGAACGTGGTCCAAAAACATTCAGTACTTC
CDR3 protein: CASSQVGGEGTWSKNIQYF

clone size: NA
D gene: TRBD1
V gene: TRBV5-1
J gene: TRBJ1-2
CDR3 DNA: TGCGCCAGCAGCTCTTGGACAGGGGGCGGCTATGGCTACACCTTC
CDR3 protein: CASSSWTGGGYGYTF

clone size: NA
D gene: TRBD2
V gene: TRBV5-1
J gene: TRBJ2-7
CDR3 DNA: TGCGCCAGCAGCTTGCGACTAGCGGGAGAACATTTGAACCACGAGCAGTACTTC
CDR3 protein: CASSLRLAGEHLNHEQYF

clone size: NA
D gene: NA
V gene: TRBV7-3
J gene: TRBJ1-1
CDR3 DNA: TGTGCCAGCAGCCTGGGGATGAACACTGAAGCTTTCTTT
CDR3 protein: CASSLGMNTEAFF

clone size: NA
D gene: NA
V gene: TRBV6-1
J gene: TRBJ2-3
CDR3 DNA: TGTGCCAGCAGTGGGGGGACCACAGATACGCAGTATTTT
CDR3 protein: CASSGGTTDTQYF

clone size: NA
D gene: TRBD1
V gene: TRBV11-2
J gene: TRBJ1-3
CDR3 DNA: TGTGCCAGCAGCGCCGCCCCGGGACAGGGATTTGGAAACACCATATATTTT
CDR3 protein: CASSAAPGQGFGNTIYF

clone size: NA
D gene: TRBD1
V gene: TRBV6-6
J gene: TRBJ2-3
CDR3 DNA: TGTGCCAGCAGTTACTCGGGACAGGGGGCTATGTATACGCAGTATTTT
CDR3 protein: CASSYSGQGAMYTQYF

clone size: once
D gene: NA
V gene: TRBV4-1
J gene: TRBJ2-4
CDR3 DNA: TGCGCCAGCAGCCAGGAGGGATACAGGGGATTGGGCAAAAACATTCAGTACTTC
CDR3 protein: CASSQEGYRGLGKNIQYF

clone size: NA
D gene: NA
V gene: TRBV25-1
J gene: TRBJ1-2
CDR3 DNA: TGTGCCAGCAGTGGCCTTCCCGGGAACTATGGCTACACCTTC
CDR3 protein: CASSGLPGNYGYTF

clone size: NA
D gene: TRBD2
V gene: TRBV2
J gene: TRBJ2-5
CDR3 DNA: TGTGCCAGCAGGATAGGAGCGGGGGGGCAAGAGACCCAGTACTTC
CDR3 protein: CASRIGAGGQETQYF

clone size: NA
D gene: NA
V gene: TRBV7-6
J gene: TRBJ1-1
CDR3 DNA: TGTGCCAGCAGCTTAGGAGCCCCCACTGAAGCTTTCTTT
CDR3 protein: CASSLGAPTEAFF

clone size: once
D gene: TRBD1
V gene: TRBV4-1
J gene: TRBJ1-2
CDR3 DNA: TGCGCCAGCAGCCAACTACAGGGGATGGACTATGGCTACACCTTC
CDR3 protein: CASSQLQGMDYGYTF

clone size: NA
D gene: NA
V gene: TRBV19
J gene: TRBJ1-2
CDR3 DNA: TGTGCCAGTAAGGATCACTGGGATTATGGCTACACCTTC
CDR3 protein: CASKDHWDYGYTF

clone size: NA
D gene: TRBD1
V gene: TRBV5-1
J gene: TRBJ2-1
CDR3 DNA: TGCGCCAGCAGCCCGGACAGGGGGGTAGACAATGAGCAGTTCTTC
CDR3 protein: CASSPDRGVDNEQFF

clone size: NA
D gene: TRBD1
V gene: TRBV18
J gene: TRBJ2-7
CDR3 DNA: TGTGCCAGCTCACCCATAACAGGGGCCAGCTCCTACGAGCAGTACTTC
CDR3 protein: CASSPITGASSYEQYF

clone size: NA
D gene: NA
V gene: TRBV19
J gene: TRBJ1-6
CDR3 DNA: TGTGCCAGTAGTAGCCGGGCGCGGGAATCACCCCTCCACTTT
CDR3 protein: CASSSRARESPLHF

clone size: NA
D gene: TRBD2
V gene: TRBV7-6
J gene: TRBJ2-3
CDR3 DNA: TGTGCCAGCAGCTTAAGCAGGGCGGGAGGGGTGCGTGCAGATACGCAGTATTTT
CDR3 protein: CASSLSRAGGVRADTQYF

clone size: NA
D gene: TRBD1
V gene: TRBV5-6
J gene: TRBJ2-4
CDR3 DNA: TGTGCCAGCAGCTTGGCGGGACAGCGCAACATTCAGTACTTC
CDR3 protein: CASSLAGQRNIQYF

clone size: NA
D gene: NA
V gene: TRBV19
J gene: TRBJ1-6
CDR3 DNA: TGTGCCAGTAGTACTGACAGTAGCTCCTATAATTCACCCCTCCACTTT
CDR3 protein: CASSTDSSSYNSPLHF

clone size: few
D gene: NA
V gene: TRBV28
J gene: TRBJ1-1
CDR3 DNA: TGTGCCAGCAGTCCCCGGGGAGGGGAATACACTGAAGCTTTCTTT
CDR3 protein: CASSPRGGEYTEAFF